The present T cell receptor (beta chain) was sequenced within a study of tumor and adjacent non-tumor tissue in lung cancer. Study outcomes and limitations: In normal lung, the top 100 clones were significantly more dominant than in tumor.

This sample's RNA came from whole unsorted tissue. The CDR3 is made up of 14 amino acids. Germline V gene data show CDR1 as SQVTM and CDR2 as ANQGSEA. Unmatched junction bases numbered 7, after V lost 7 bases and J lost 7 bases. A modified ARM-PCR protocol with three rounds of nested PCR amplified TCRbeta. One entry per CDR3 protein results from TCRdb running MiXCR on the multiplex PCR reads. The table lists tens of thousands of distinct CDR3 sequences, around 85% of them singletons, with more than 10% in the top ten. This clonotype is classed as medium-sized. Its antigen is unknown. Input material: lung tumor tissue. V usage is TRBV29-1 and J usage is TRBJ2-1, with 13 bases lining up with TRBD2. The receptor was isolated from a woman aged 45-65 years with non-small cell lung cancer. The CDR3 loop reads CSADGTSGMNEQFF. DNA for the CDR3: TGCAGCGCCGACGGGACTAGCGGGATGAATGAGCAGTTCTTC.